Below, 7 T cell receptor beta chains from the same sample are listed, as sequenced in a study of cytomegalovirus exposure and HLA in healthy donors. This PCR relied on a set of 60 Vbeta primers and 13 Jbeta primers. TCRdb keeps only in-frame clones here, not all; method: immunoSEQ multiplex PCR. The sample contains some 130,000 clones, approximately 74% of which appear only once. Sequenced sample: PBMCs. These receptors were obtained from a male donor in good health and CMV-seronegative.

The chain employs TRBV19 and TRBJ1-2, with TRBD1 matching over 8 bases. Trimming removed 3 bases from V and 3 bases from J; junction bases left unmatched: 3. This CDR3 region has 14 residues. Looked up from germline, CDR1 is LNHDA and CDR2 is SQIVND (reference sequence). CDR3 bases: TGTGCCAGTAGTATCATGGACAGGGACTATGGCTACACCTTC. Its translation is CASSIMDRDYGYTF. The whole variable domain, remainder taken from reference TRBV19 and TRBJ1-2, is DGGITQSPKYLFRKEGQNVTLSCEQNLNHDAMYWYRQDPGQGLRLIYYSQIVNDFQKGDIAEGYSVSREKKESFPLTVTSAQKNPTAFYLCASSIMDRDYGYTFGSGTRLTVV.

The sample holds one count of this clone. The rearrangement links TRBV30 to TRBJ1-6, with 8 positions matching TRBD1. CDR3 length: 16 residues. Germline CDR1 reads GTSNPN; CDR2 reads SVGIG (reference sequence). V shed 2 bases, J shed 4 bases, and the junction held 7 bases outside the gene matches. DNA of the CDR3: TGTGCCTGGAGTTTTGACAGGGGAAGATATAATTCACCCCTCCACTTT. It yields the protein CAWSFDRGRYNSPLHF.

The chain combines TRBV5-1 with TRBJ2-3; D call uncertain. Germline values: CDR1 SGHRS, CDR2 YFSETQ. CDR3 length: 14 amino acids. V was shortened by 1 base and J by 2 bases, with 8 bases between the two germline ends. In nucleotides, the CDR3 is TGCGCCAGCAGCTTGTCGGGTATCACAGATACGCAGTATTTT. This gives the protein CASSLSGITDTQYF. The variable domain in full, with the rest retrieved from reference TRBV5-1 and TRBJ2-3, is KAGVTQTPRYLIKTRGQQVTLSCSPISGHRSVSWYQQTPGQGLQFLFEYFSETQRNKGNFPGRFSGRQFSNSRSEMNVSTLELGDSALYLCASSLSGITDTQYFGPGTRLTVL.

V gene TRBV5-4 combines with J gene TRBJ2-7; D gene uncertain. Trimming shortened V by 0 bases and J by 6 bases, and 4 bases separated the two germline ends. The CDR3 totals 11 residues. Germline CDR1 reads SGHNT; CDR2 reads YYREEE (reference sequence). The CDR3 sequence is CASSLASEQYF. Here the CDR3 DNA reads TGTGCCAGCAGCTTGGCTTCCGAGCAGTACTTC.

This clone was counted only a few times. The same CDR3 can be traced to other DNA sequences in this sample. V is TRBV7-2 and J is TRBJ2-1; tentative D call: TRBD2 (5 bases). The V and J ends lost 5 bases and 5 bases respectively, with 16 bases between them. Germline CDR1 reads SGHTA; CDR2 reads FQGNSA. CDR3 length: 15 residues. This CDR3 reads CASSKAAFPNNEQFF. In DNA, the CDR3 is TGTGCCAGCAGCAAAGCGGCGTTTCCGAACAATGAGCAGTTCTTC.

This chain joins TRBV7-3 and TRBJ2-1, with unresolved D. The V and J ends lost 2 bases and 9 bases respectively, with 14 bases between them. Germline lookup yields CDR1 SGHTA and CDR2 FQGTGA. The CDR3 has 14 amino acids. CDR3 in amino acids: CASSLYAYPREQFF. CDR3 nucleotide sequence: TGTGCCAGCAGCTTATATGCCTACCCCCGTGAGCAGTTCTTC.

The chain has TRBV5-4 and TRBJ2-3; 16 bases line up with TRBD2. J was trimmed by 4 bases and V by 3 bases; bases with no gene match: 2. CDR1 and CDR2 (germline): SGHNT, YYREEE (reference sequence). The CDR3 contains 16 residues. DNA of the CDR3: TGTGCCAGCAGCTCGGGACTAGCGGGAGGGGCAGATACGCAGTATTTT. Translating gives CASSSGLAGGADTQYF.